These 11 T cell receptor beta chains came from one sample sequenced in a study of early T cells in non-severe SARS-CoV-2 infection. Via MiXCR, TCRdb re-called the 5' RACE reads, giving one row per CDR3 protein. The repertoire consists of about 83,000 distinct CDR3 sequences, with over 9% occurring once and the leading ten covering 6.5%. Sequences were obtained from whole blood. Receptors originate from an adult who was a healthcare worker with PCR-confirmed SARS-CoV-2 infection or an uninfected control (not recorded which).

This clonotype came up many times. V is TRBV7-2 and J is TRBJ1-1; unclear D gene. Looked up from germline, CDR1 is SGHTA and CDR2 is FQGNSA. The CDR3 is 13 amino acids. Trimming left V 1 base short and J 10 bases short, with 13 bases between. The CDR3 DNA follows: TGTGCCAGCAGCTTAGGCTCGGCCCAAGGAGCTTTCTTT. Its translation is CASSLGSAQGAFF.

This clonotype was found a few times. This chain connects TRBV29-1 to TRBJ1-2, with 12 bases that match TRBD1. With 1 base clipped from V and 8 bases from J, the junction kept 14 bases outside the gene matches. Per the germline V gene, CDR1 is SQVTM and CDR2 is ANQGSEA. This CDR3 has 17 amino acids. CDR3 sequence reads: CSVEGAVPGQGAGGYTF. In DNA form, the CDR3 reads TGCAGCGTTGAAGGCGCTGTACCGGGACAGGGGGCAGGAGGCTACACCTTC.

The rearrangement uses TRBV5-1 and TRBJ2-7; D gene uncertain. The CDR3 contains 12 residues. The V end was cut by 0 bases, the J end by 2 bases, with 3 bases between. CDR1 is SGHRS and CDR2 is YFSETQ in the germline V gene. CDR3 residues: CASSLEPYEQYF. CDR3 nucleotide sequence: TGCGCCAGCAGCTTGGAGCCCTACGAGCAGTACTTC.

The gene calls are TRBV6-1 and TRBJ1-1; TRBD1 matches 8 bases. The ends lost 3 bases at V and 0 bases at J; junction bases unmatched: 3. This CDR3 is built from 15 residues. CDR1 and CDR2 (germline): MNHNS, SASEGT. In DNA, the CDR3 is TGTGCCAGCAGTGAGAGACAGGGGATGAACACTGAAGCTTTCTTT. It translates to CASSERQGMNTEAFF.

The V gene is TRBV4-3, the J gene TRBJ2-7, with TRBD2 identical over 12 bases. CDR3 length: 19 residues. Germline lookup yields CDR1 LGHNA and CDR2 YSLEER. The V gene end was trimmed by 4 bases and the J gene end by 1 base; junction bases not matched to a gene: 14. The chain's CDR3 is CASSPSIRLAGDISYEQYF. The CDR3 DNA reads TGCGCCAGCAGCCCAAGTATACGACTAGCGGGAGATATATCCTACGAGCAGTACTTC.

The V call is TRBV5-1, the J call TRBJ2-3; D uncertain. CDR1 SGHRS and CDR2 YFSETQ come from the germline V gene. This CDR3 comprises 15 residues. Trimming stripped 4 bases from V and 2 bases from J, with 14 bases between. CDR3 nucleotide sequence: TGCGCCAGCAGCATTAGACCCGAGCCCACAGATACGCAGTATTTT. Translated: CASSIRPEPTDTQYF.

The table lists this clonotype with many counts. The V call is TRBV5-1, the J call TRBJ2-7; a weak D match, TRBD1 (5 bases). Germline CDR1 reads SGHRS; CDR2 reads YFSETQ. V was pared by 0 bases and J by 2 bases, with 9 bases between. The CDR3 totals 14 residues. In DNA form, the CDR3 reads TGCGCCAGCAGCTTGGCCGAACAGGCCTACGAGCAGTACTTC. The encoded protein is CASSLAEQAYEQYF.

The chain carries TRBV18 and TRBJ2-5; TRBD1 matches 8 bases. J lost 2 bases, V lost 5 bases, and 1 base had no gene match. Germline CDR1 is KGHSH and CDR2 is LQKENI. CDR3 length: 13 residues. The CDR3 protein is CASSNRGQETQYF. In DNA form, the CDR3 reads TGTGCCAGCTCAAACAGGGGGCAAGAGACCCAGTACTTC.

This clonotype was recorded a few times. The CDR3 DNA is TGCGCCAGCAGCCCGGCTCGGGGGACGAACACTGAAGCTTTCTTT. It yields the protein CASSPARGTNTEAFF. This chain joins TRBV5-1 and TRBJ1-1, with D perhaps matching TRBD1 (5 bases). The V gene's germline CDR1 is SGHRS and CDR2 YFSETQ. The CDR3 covers 15 residues. The V end lost 4 bases, the J end lost 1 base, and 14 bases lay between the germline ends.

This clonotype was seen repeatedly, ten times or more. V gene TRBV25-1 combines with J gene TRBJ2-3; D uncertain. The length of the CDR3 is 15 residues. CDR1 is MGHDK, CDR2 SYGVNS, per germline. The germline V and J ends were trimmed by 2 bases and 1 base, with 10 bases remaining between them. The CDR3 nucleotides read TGTGCCAGCAGTGAAGCCAAAGGAGGCACAGATACGCAGTATTTT. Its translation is CASSEAKGGTDTQYF.

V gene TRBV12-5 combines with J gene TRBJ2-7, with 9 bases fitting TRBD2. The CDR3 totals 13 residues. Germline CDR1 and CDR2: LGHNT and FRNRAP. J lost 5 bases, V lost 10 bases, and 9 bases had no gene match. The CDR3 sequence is CATKGLAGHEQYF. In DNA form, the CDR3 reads TGTGCTACCAAGGGACTAGCCGGCCACGAGCAGTACTTC.